These 27 T cell receptor beta chains came from one sample sequenced in a study of somatic mutations in cytotoxic T cells in rheumatoid arthritis. Sequencing was performed with immunoSEQ multiplex PCR; in TCRdb, only in-frame clones are kept and a portion is missing. The sample includes 4,500 to 5,000 clones, approximately 84% of them seen just once. The specimen was CD8+ T cells sorted from blood. These receptors originate from a man in his sixties or seventies with rheumatoid arthritis.

The V call is TRBV28, the J call TRBJ2-4; tentative D call: TRBD2 (5 bases). Trimming stripped 2 bases from V and 4 bases from J, with 12 bases between. Germline values: CDR1 MDHEN, CDR2 SYDVKM. This CDR3 has 15 residues. CDR3 DNA: TGTGCCAGCAGTTTAACTAGGACCGAGAAAAACATTCAGTACTTC. It specifies CASSLTRTEKNIQYF.

The chain links TRBV20-1 to TRBJ1-2, with D unclear. The germline gives CDR1 DFQATT, CDR2 SNEGSKA (reference sequence). This CDR3 contains 11 residues. With 5 bases removed from V and 2 bases from J, the gap between germline ends came to 6 bases. CDR3 protein: CSASGNYGYTF. DNA of the CDR3: TGCAGTGCTTCCGGGAACTATGGCTACACCTTC.

V and J are TRBV4-2 and TRBJ1-6, with 7 bases lining up with TRBD1. The ends lost 3 bases at V and 7 bases at J; junction bases unmatched: 9. Germline V lookup: CDR1 LGHNA, CDR2 YNFKEQ. CDR3 size: 16 residues. CDR3 nucleotide sequence: TGTGCCAGCAGCCACGGGACAGAACGTCTAAATTCACCCCTCCACTTT. This codes for CASSHGTERLNSPLHF.

This clone was picked up one time. The chain employs TRBV6-5 and TRBJ2-2; D call uncertain. In germline, CDR1 is MNHEY, CDR2 SVGAGI. Between the trimmed V and J ends, which lost 6 bases and 9 bases, there was a span of 20 bases. This CDR3 has 15 amino acids. The CDR3, as DNA: TGTGCCAGCAGCCCGCGCGGCGGTGCTGAATGGGAGCTGTTTTTT. Its translation: CASSPRGGAEWELFF.

The V and J genes are TRBV5-4 and TRBJ1-2; no definite D call. The germline V and J ends were trimmed by 4 bases and 7 bases, with 8 bases remaining between them. Germline V gene sequence: CDR1 SGHNT, CDR2 YYREEE (reference sequence). This CDR3 region has 11 residues. For the CDR3, the DNA is TGTGCCAGCAGCGCGGTAGGTGGCTACACCTTC. It yields the protein CASSAVGGYTF. Using reference TRBV5-4 and TRBJ1-2 for the parts outside the CDR3, the full variable domain is ETGVTQSPTHLIKTRGQQVTLRCSSQSGHNTVSWYQQALGQGPQFIFQYYREEENGRGNFPPRFSGLQFPNYSSELNVNALELDDSALYLCASSAVGGYTFGSGTRLTVV.

The CDR3 loop reads CASSLSGVRYEQYF. The CDR3 DNA reads TGTGCCAGCAGTTTGAGCGGGGTAAGGTACGAGCAGTACTTC. The rearrangement joins TRBV27 to TRBJ2-7; 7 nucleotides agree with TRBD2. Per germline, CDR1 MNHEY and CDR2 SMNVEV (reference sequence). The CDR3 consists of 14 residues. With V trimmed by 3 bases and J by 4 bases, 6 bases remained unmatched.

The chain links TRBV27 to TRBJ2-6, with TRBD1 identical over 7 bases. The CDR3 consists of 18 residues. Germline CDR1 reads MNHEY; CDR2 reads SMNVEV (reference sequence). Losses at the gene ends were 5 bases for V and 4 bases for J; bases not matched to a gene: 14. CDR3 sequence: CASSIWTGSGIGANVLTF. In DNA form, the CDR3 reads TGTGCCAGCAGTATCTGGACAGGTTCGGGTATCGGGGCCAACGTCCTGACTTTC. Full variable domain (rest looked up from reference TRBV27 and TRBJ2-6): EAQVTQNPRYLITVTGKKLTVTCSQNMNHEYMSWYRQDPGLGLRQIYYSMNVEVTDKGDVPEGYKVSRKEKRNFPLILESPSPNQTSLYFCASSIWTGSGIGANVLTFGAGSRLTVL.

The chain carries TRBV7-8 and TRBJ1-4; D remains ambiguous. Germline V gene sequence: CDR1 SGHVS, CDR2 FQNEAQ. Trimming cost V 1 base and J 6 bases, with 9 bases left between them. CDR3 length: 14 amino acids. The CDR3 region is CASSLVAVDEKLFF. CDR3 DNA: TGTGCCAGCAGCTTAGTGGCAGTGGATGAAAAACTGTTTTTT.

The chain joins TRBV6-1 to TRBJ2-7, with a weak D call TRBD2 (5 bases). The germline CDR1 and CDR2 sequences are MNHNS and SASEGT. The CDR3 contains 14 residues. V lost 5 bases and J lost 6, with 17 bases in between. In DNA form, the CDR3 reads TGTGCCAGCAGTCGTCGGGGAATAGAGGCCGAGCAGTACTTC. Its translation is CASSRRGIEAEQYF.

The chain recombines TRBV6-5 with TRBJ2-1; no clear D. The CDR3 contains 13 residues. The germline V gene has CDR1 MNHEY and CDR2 SVGAGI. Trimming pared 2 bases from V and 6 bases from J, leaving 8 bases between. The CDR3 DNA reads as TGTGCCAGCAGTTACGGCAGATTCAATGAGCAGTTCTTC. Protein product: CASSYGRFNEQFF.

The J gene is TRBJ2-3, the V gene TRBV19; D possibly corresponds to TRBD2 (5 bases). Germline assignment: CDR1 LNHDA and CDR2 SQIVND (reference sequence). The CDR3 totals 15 residues. The V end was cut by 4 bases, the J end by 4 bases, with 15 bases between. CDR3 DNA: TGTGCCAGTAGTACCTCGGGATCCTCGGCAGATACGCAGTATTTT. This codes for CASSTSGSSADTQYF.

The chain joins TRBV7-3 to TRBJ2-3; possibly TRBD2 for D (5 bases). CDR1 is SGHTA, CDR2 FQGTGA, per germline. Trimming took 1 base from V and 0 from J, leaving 17 bases between them. The CDR3 totals 18 residues. The CDR3 coding sequence is TGTGCCAGCAGCTTAATGTTTGGAAGCGGCTCTAGCACAGATACGCAGTATTTT. Protein product: CASSLMFGSGSSTDTQYF.

The chain joins TRBV7-6 to TRBJ1-1, with 9 bases aligning to TRBD1. Looked up from germline, CDR1 is SGHVS and CDR2 is FNYEAQ. Trimming at V came to 2 bases and at J to 3 bases, leaving 10 bases not matched to a gene. CDR3 length equals 17 residues. CDR3 sequence (DNA): TGTGCCAGCAGCTTACGGGCACAGGGGGCGGCGGACACTGAAGCTTTCTTT. This encodes CASSLRAQGAADTEAFF.

In its sample, this clone was seen once. The J gene is TRBJ2-3, the V gene TRBV27; maybe TRBD2 (5 bases). Looked up from germline, CDR1 is MNHEY and CDR2 is SMNVEV (reference sequence). The CDR3 is made up of 15 amino acids. Trimming left V 3 bases short and J 6 bases short, with 16 bases between. CDR3 nucleotides: TGTGCCAGCAGTTTGGGAAGGAGGACGATGGATACGCAGTATTTT. It translates to CASSLGRRTMDTQYF.

A single count supports this clone. The J gene is TRBJ2-7, the V gene TRBV27, with D perhaps TRBD1 (6 bases). The CDR3 loop spans 13 amino acids. Per germline, CDR1 MNHEY and CDR2 SMNVEV (reference sequence). The V end lost 0 bases, the J end lost 6 bases, and 9 bases lay between the germline ends. CDR3 sequence reads: CASSLSLDSEQYF. CDR3 sequence (DNA): TGTGCCAGCAGTTTATCGTTGGACAGCGAGCAGTACTTC.

This rearrangement joins TRBV28 to TRBJ2-3; 9 bases are a match to TRBD2. The CDR3 runs to 19 residues. V was clipped by 3 bases and J by 4 bases; unmatched bases: 17. Germline V gene sequence: CDR1 MDHEN, CDR2 SYDVKM. CDR3: CASSFTPGILAGEADTQYF. CDR3 nucleotides: TGTGCCAGCAGTTTTACCCCCGGCATTTTAGCGGGAGAAGCAGATACGCAGTATTTT.

The V call is TRBV4-2, the J call TRBJ2-7; 8 bases fit TRBD2. Germline V gene sequence: CDR1 LGHNA, CDR2 YNFKEQ. CDR3 length: 15 amino acids. With 0 bases clipped from V and 3 bases from J, the junction kept 4 bases outside the gene matches. DNA of the CDR3: TGTGCCAGCAGCCAAGAGGCTAGCGGGTTCTACGAGCAGTACTTC. It yields the protein CASSQEASGFYEQYF.

The V call is TRBV11-2, the J call TRBJ2-5; 9 bases map to TRBD1. CDR1 and CDR2 from the germline V gene are SGHAT and FQNNGV. Trimming removed 5 bases from V and 4 bases from J; junction bases left unmatched: 11. The CDR3 has 16 amino acids. CDR3: CASSAYRDREGETQYF. DNA for the CDR3: TGTGCCAGCAGCGCGTACCGGGACAGGGAAGGAGAGACCCAGTACTTC. Combining the CDR3 with reference TRBV11-2 and TRBJ2-5 gives the whole variable domain EAGVAQSPRYKIIEKRQSVAFWCNPISGHATLYWYQQILGQGPKLLIQFQNNGVVDDSQLPKDRFSAERLKGVDSTLKIQPAKLEDSAVYLCASSAYRDREGETQYFGPGTRLLVL.

This clone was observed once. This sequence joins TRBV23-1 and TRBJ2-1; unclear D gene. TRBV23-1 counts as an open reading frame of uncertain function. The V end lost 11 bases, the J end lost 13 bases, and 9 bases lay between the germline ends. This CDR3 spans 8 amino acids. The CDR3 spells CAPPVQFF. In DNA form, the CDR3 reads TGCGCCCCCCCAGTCCAGTTCTTC.

The gene calls are TRBV11-2 and TRBJ2-4; TRBD2 matches at 7 bases. V was pared by 1 base and J by 0 bases, with 0 bases of the junction left unmatched. This CDR3 region has 15 residues. The germline CDR1 and CDR2 sequences are SGHAT and FQNNGV. The CDR3 loop is CASSLAGGAKNIQYF. CDR3 bases: TGTGCCAGCAGCTTAGCGGGGGGAGCCAAAAACATTCAGTACTTC.

This clone showed up just a few times. The J gene is TRBJ1-2, the V gene TRBV7-9; 9 bases are shared with TRBD1. After removal of 1 base from V and 7 bases from J, the junction contained 4 bases not matched to a gene. Germline V gene lookup returns CDR1 SEHNR and CDR2 FQNEAQ (reference sequence). This CDR3 is built from 14 residues. The CDR3 nucleotides are TGTGCCAGCAGCTTAGTGGGACAGGGAACTGGCTACACCTTC. As protein: CASSLVGQGTGYTF.

The V and J genes are TRBV19 and TRBJ2-7; D remains unclear. CDR3 length: 12 amino acids. The V gene's germline CDR1 is LNHDA and CDR2 SQIVND (reference sequence). Trimming cost V 8 bases and J 2 bases, with 10 bases left between them. The CDR3 sequence: CASSAATYEQYF. The CDR3 DNA sequence: TGTGCCAGTTCCGCGGCCACCTACGAGCAGTACTTC.

This chain uses TRBV6-5 with TRBJ2-5, with TRBD1 matching over 9 bases. CDR1 and CDR2 from the germline V gene are MNHEY and SVGAGI. The CDR3 has 16 amino acids. J lost 1 base, V lost 2 bases, and 5 bases had no gene match. CDR3 coding DNA: TGTGCCAGCAGTTACAGGGACAGGGCCGCCCAAGAGACCCAGTACTTC. This translates into CASSYRDRAAQETQYF.

This chain uses TRBV10-2 with TRBJ1-1, with 7 bases fitting TRBD1. The CDR3 sequence is 16 residues long. CDR1 WSHSY and CDR2 SAAADI come from the germline V gene. With 4 bases clipped from V and 3 bases from J, the junction kept 11 bases outside the gene matches. The CDR3 nucleotides are TGCGCCAGCAGTGGGTACCTAGACAGGGTATACACTGAAGCTTTCTTT. Its protein is CASSGYLDRVYTEAFF.

The gene calls are TRBV7-3 and TRBJ2-3, with 16 positions matching TRBD2. The trim removed 4 bases at V and 3 bases at J, leaving 4 bases unmatched. Germline CDR1 reads SGHTA; CDR2 reads FQGTGA. This CDR3 comprises 17 residues. CDR3 sequence: CASSSGTSGRETDTQYF. CDR3 nucleotide sequence: TGTGCCAGCAGCTCCGGGACTAGCGGGAGGGAGACAGATACGCAGTATTTT.

V is TRBV4-1 and J is TRBJ2-3; 8 bases are a match to TRBD1. V lost 1 base and J lost 3; bases outside the gene matches: 6. The CDR3 covers 16 residues. Germline CDR1 MGHRA, CDR2 YSYEKL. The CDR3 region is CASSQVVRGPTDTQYF. In DNA, the CDR3 is TGCGCCAGCAGCCAAGTCGTCAGGGGGCCGACAGATACGCAGTATTTT.

CDR3 sequence: CAISLLASTDTQYF. The CDR3 DNA reads as TGTGCCATCAGTTTACTAGCTAGCACAGATACGCAGTATTTT. This rearrangement joins TRBV10-3 to TRBJ2-3; a weak D match, TRBD2 (6 bases). Trimming pared 5 bases from V and 0 bases from J, leaving 9 bases between. Per germline, CDR1 ENHRY and CDR2 SYGVKD. This CDR3 is 14 amino acids long.